A selection of T cell receptor beta chains follows, all from one sample in a study of cytomegalovirus exposure and HLA in healthy donors. Method: immunoSEQ multiplex PCR; TCRdb's copy keeps in-frame clones and lacks some. Seen here are about 150,000 clones, approximately 86% observed once, and the top ten hold approximately 2.2%. The sequencing sample was made of PBMCs. The receptors derive from a human donor in good health. CDR3s include the opening cysteine and the closing phenylalanine or tryptophan. Each record gives: CDR3 protein, CDR3 DNA, D gene, V gene, clone size, J gene. A D gene is named only where the DNA matches it firmly. Expanded clones get a size class; other rows say once, few or many, or leave the size out.

cdr3_aa: CASIDRGRGWHF
cdr3_nt: TGTGCCAGCATCGACAGGGGGCGCGGGTGGCACTTC
d_call: TRBD1
v_call: TRBV27
clone_size: once
j_call: TRBJ2-5

cdr3_aa: CASSQTPTGGNYGYTF
cdr3_nt: TGCGCCAGCAGCCAAACGCCGACAGGGGGCAACTATGGCTACACCTTC
d_call: TRBD1
v_call: TRBV4-3
clone_size: NA
j_call: TRBJ1-2

cdr3_aa: CASSLFFGTSGVTNTGELFF
cdr3_nt: TGTGCCAGCAGTTTATTTTTTGGGACTAGCGGAGTTACCAACACCGGGGAGCTGTTTTTT
d_call: TRBD2
v_call: TRBV27
clone_size: NA
j_call: TRBJ2-2

cdr3_aa: CASSLGPSQETQYF
cdr3_nt: TGTGCCAGCAGTCTTGGCCCCAGCCAAGAGACCCAGTACTTC
d_call: NA
v_call: TRBV7-9
clone_size: NA
j_call: TRBJ2-5

cdr3_aa: CASSQQGNTGELFF
cdr3_nt: TGTGCCAGCTCGCAACAGGGGAACACCGGGGAGCTGTTTTTT
d_call: NA
v_call: TRBV18
clone_size: NA
j_call: TRBJ2-2

cdr3_aa: CASSQGNTEAFF
cdr3_nt: TGTGCCAGCAGCCAGGGTAACACTGAAGCTTTCTTT
d_call: NA
v_call: TRBV7-3
clone_size: NA
j_call: TRBJ1-1

cdr3_aa: CASSLGLHSSYEQYF
cdr3_nt: TGTGCCAGCAGCTTGGGGCTCCACAGCTCCTACGAGCAGTACTTC
d_call: NA
v_call: TRBV5-6
clone_size: NA
j_call: TRBJ2-7

cdr3_aa: CATFSGTGKGYTF
cdr3_nt: TGTGCCACCTTTTCCGGGACAGGGAAGGGCTACACCTTC
d_call: TRBD1
v_call: TRBV2
clone_size: NA
j_call: TRBJ1-2

cdr3_aa: CASSYSSGKLFF
cdr3_nt: TGTGCCAGCAGTTACTCTTCGGGGAAACTGTTTTTT
d_call: NA
v_call: TRBV6-6
clone_size: few
j_call: TRBJ1-4

cdr3_aa: CASSQQPLSSYNSPLHF
cdr3_nt: TGCGCCAGCAGCCAACAACCCTTGAGCTCCTATAATTCACCCCTCCACTTT
d_call: NA
v_call: TRBV4-1
clone_size: NA
j_call: TRBJ1-6

cdr3_aa: CASSTRQGFYEQYF
cdr3_nt: TGTGCCAGTAGTACCAGACAGGGCTTCTACGAGCAGTACTTC
d_call: TRBD1
v_call: TRBV19
clone_size: once
j_call: TRBJ2-7

cdr3_aa: CASSQSSEGGHYVQYF
cdr3_nt: TGCGCCAGCAGTCAATCGAGTGAGGGAGGCCACTATGTGCAGTACTTC
d_call: NA
v_call: TRBV23-1
clone_size: NA
j_call: TRBJ2-7

cdr3_aa: CASSPGETQYF
cdr3_nt: TGTGCCAGCTCCCCCGGGGAGACCCAGTACTTC
d_call: NA
v_call: TRBV18
clone_size: NA
j_call: TRBJ2-5

cdr3_aa: CASSETGTDGYTF
cdr3_nt: TGTGCCAGCAGCGAAACAGGGACCGATGGCTACACCTTC
d_call: NA
v_call: TRBV9
clone_size: few
j_call: TRBJ1-2

cdr3_aa: CASMGRGGWTEAFF
cdr3_nt: TGTGCCAGTATGGGTCGAGGGGGTTGGACTGAAGCTTTCTTT
d_call: NA
v_call: TRBV19
clone_size: NA
j_call: TRBJ1-1

cdr3_aa: CASSRPGGEQFF
cdr3_nt: TGTGCCAGCAGCCGCCCGGGGGGTGAGCAGTTCTTC
d_call: TRBD2
v_call: TRBV7-3
clone_size: NA
j_call: TRBJ2-1

cdr3_aa: CASSPSYTGELFF
cdr3_nt: TGTGCCAGCAGCCCCAGTTACACCGGGGAGCTGTTTTTT
d_call: NA
v_call: TRBV7-3
clone_size: NA
j_call: TRBJ2-2